The rows below give T cell receptor beta chains drawn from one sample of a study of molecular identifiers for immune sequencing clone quantification. TCRdb re-called the PCR reads through MiXCR, storing one row per CDR3 protein. This table holds over 600,000 distinct CDR3 sequences, around 20% found once. Sequencing was done on a sample of naive CD8+ T cells from blood, with Jurkat cell RNA spiked in. These receptors originate from a human donor in good health. Some libraries in this study had Jurkat cell RNA spiked in. CDR3s leave out the opening cysteine and the closing phenylalanine or tryptophan. The order of the fields is clone size, J gene, V gene, CDR3 protein. Rows may omit the clone size; those that give it use once, few, many or a size class.

few | TRBJ1-3 | TRBV12-5 | ASGFSGNTIY
many | TRBJ2-7 | TRBV4-1 | ASSQASGDPYEQY
many | TRBJ2-3 | TRBV30 | AWSVVYADTQY
. | TRBJ2-7 | TRBV18 | ASSRLGGADYEQY
. | TRBJ2-3 | TRBV12-3/TRBV12-4 | AGNLGRAGGYDTQY
many | TRBJ1-2 | TRBV20-1 | SARGQGAYGYT
. | TRBJ2-3 | TRBV14 | ASSPHRDKPQSTQY
many | TRBJ2-3 | TRBV4-2 | ASSQELGREVDTQY
many | TRBJ2-3 | TRBV20-1 | SARDPGRAADTQY
. | TRBJ2-7 | TRBV6-5 | ASTSMGEQY
few | TRBJ2-1 | TRBV12-3/TRBV12-4 | ATARSLGPNEQF
many | TRBJ2-7 | TRBV10-3 | AISPAESSYEQY
many | TRBJ2-5 | TRBV7-2 | ASSQPAWGAFVETQY
. | TRBJ1-2 | TRBV19 | ASSTDRDHRGYYGYT
. | TRBJ2-5 | TRBV4-1 | ASSQTSEKETQY
few | TRBJ2-7 | TRBV3-1 | ASSHRLAATYEQY
few | TRBJ2-7 | TRBV4-3 | ASSQNRVERYEQY
. | TRBJ1-4 | TRBV27 | ASSWTGLNEKLF
. | TRBJ2-1 | TRBV27 | ASSPLATYNEQF
many | TRBJ2-5 | TRBV29-1 | SVEDGQDMSQY
many | TRBJ1-5 | TRBV20-1 | SARESRNSNQPQH